Following are 32 T cell receptor beta chains from one sample sequenced in a study of T cell responses to AZD1222 COVID-19 vaccine. Profiled with immunoSEQ multiplex PCR; TCRdb holds only in-frame clones, not every one. Of 150,000 to 180,000 clones in the sample, 88% were seen once. The input for sequencing was peripheral blood, taken on day 0 of AZD1222 vaccination. Receptors originate from an adult in good health.

The chain has TRBV13 and TRBJ1-4; D may be TRBD1 (5 bases). The CDR3 has 12 residues. V gave up 3 bases and J gave up 11 bases, with 10 bases separating them. Per germline, CDR1 PRHDT and CDR2 FYEKMQ (reference sequence). The CDR3, as DNA: TGTGCCAGCAGCTTTGTGAGGGGTAAACTGTTTTTT. Translated: CASSFVRGKLFF.

V and J are TRBV7-2 and TRBJ2-7; D is perhaps TRBD2 (6 bases). Germline-derived CDR1 and CDR2 are SGHTA and FQGNSA. V lost 8 bases, J lost 1 base, and 9 bases lay in between. The CDR3 runs 12 residues. The CDR3 is CASGGTSYEQYF. The CDR3 coding sequence is TGTGCCAGCGGGGGGACTTCCTACGAGCAGTACTTC. The full variable domain, its missing parts supplied by reference TRBV7-2 and TRBJ2-7, is GAGVSQSPSNKVTEKGKDVELRCDPISGHTALYWYRQSLGQGLEFLIYFQGNSAPDKSGLPSDRFSAERTGGSVSTLTIQRTQQEDSAVYLCASGGTSYEQYFGPGTRLTVT.

The gene calls are TRBV10-2 and TRBJ1-5, with a possible D match to TRBD1 (6 bases). The CDR3 runs to 15 residues. Germline loops: CDR1 WSHSY, CDR2 SAAADI. The V and J ends lost 0 bases and 3 bases respectively, with 9 bases between them. The CDR3 nucleotides are TGCGCCAGCAGTGAGTCAGGGGGTTACAATCAGCCCCAGCATTTT. Translation: CASSESGGYNQPQHF.

The gene calls are TRBV6-2 or TRBV6-3 and TRBJ1-1; no clear D. The CDR3 spans 12 residues. Germline CDR1 is MNHEY and CDR2 is SVGEGT. V lost 6 bases and J 4 bases, leaving 9 bases between the germline ends. The CDR3 region is CASSSVSTEAFF. The CDR3 DNA follows: TGTGCCAGCAGCTCCGTTAGCACTGAAGCTTTCTTT.

The chain employs TRBV4-3 and TRBJ1-2, with D tentatively TRBD1 (5 bases). V lost 0 bases to trimming and J lost 3 bases, with 17 bases between them. Germline CDR1 LGHNA, CDR2 YSLEER. This CDR3 is built from 17 residues. CDR3 bases: TGCGCCAGCAGCCAAGAATTCGGGGCCGCCCATCACTATGGCTACACCTTC. Translated, it gives CASSQEFGAAHHYGYTF.

V and J are TRBV6-5 and TRBJ1-2; D is ambiguous. Trimming took off 7 bases at V and 8 bases at J, with 20 bases between the two ends. This CDR3 region has 14 residues. Germline values: CDR1 MNHEY, CDR2 SVGAGI. The DNA for the CDR3 is TGTGCCAGCACTCCATCGGGGTTTATAGGGGGCTACACCTTC. Its protein product is CASTPSGFIGGYTF.

The chain is built from TRBV11-2 and TRBJ1-2; 9 nucleotides line up with TRBD1. CDR1 is SGHAT, CDR2 FQNNGV, per germline. This CDR3 region has 19 residues. V was clipped by 5 bases and J by 3 bases; unmatched bases: 19. CDR3: CASSVSTGTGFLRDYGYTF. CDR3 bases: TGTGCCAGCAGCGTTAGCACCGGGACAGGGTTCCTGCGAGACTATGGCTACACCTTC.

The genes are TRBV19 and TRBJ2-4; D assignment may be TRBD1 or TRBD2 (6 bases each). The CDR3 has 14 amino acids. V shed 4 bases and J shed 7 bases, with 14 bases lying between them. CDR1 is LNHDA, CDR2 SQIVND, per germline (reference sequence). DNA for the CDR3: TGTGCCAGTAGTAGACGGGGGCCAGAGAACATTCAGTACTTC. The encoded protein is CASSRRGPENIQYF. The complete variable domain, with remaining parts taken from reference TRBV19 and TRBJ2-4, reads DGGITQSPKYLFRKEGQNVTLSCEQNLNHDAMYWYRQDPGQGLRLIYYSQIVNDFQKGDIAEGYSVSREKKESFPLTVTSAQKNPTAFYLCASSRRGPENIQYFGAGTRLSVL.

The genes are TRBV15 and TRBJ2-2; D remains ambiguous. The V end lost 1 base, the J end lost 2 bases, and 11 bases lay between the germline ends. Germline CDR1 is LNHNV and CDR2 is YYDKDF (reference sequence). This CDR3 is built from 16 residues. DNA of the CDR3: TGTGCCACCAGCAGAGTTCTACCGGTTAACACCGGGGAGCTGTTTTTT. It yields the protein CATSRVLPVNTGELFF.

The V and J genes are TRBV7-2 and TRBJ2-2; possible D gene TRBD1, 6 bases. The CDR3 consists of 15 residues. CDR1 SGHTA and CDR2 FQGNSA come from the germline V gene. V lost 5 bases and J 0 bases, leaving 10 bases between the germline ends. CDR3 region: CASSMTGPNTGELFF. The CDR3 nucleotides read TGTGCCAGCAGCATGACAGGCCCGAACACCGGGGAGCTGTTTTTT. The full variable domain, in which reference TRBV7-2 and TRBJ2-2 provide the parts outside the CDR3, is GAGVSQSPSNKVTEKGKDVELRCDPISGHTALYWYRQSLGQGLEFLIYFQGNSAPDKSGLPSDRFSAERTGGSVSTLTIQRTQQEDSAVYLCASSMTGPNTGELFFGEGSRLTVL.

The rearrangement links TRBV25-1 to TRBJ2-5; 9 bases align to TRBD1. With V trimmed by 1 base and J by 5 bases, 5 bases remained unmatched. This CDR3 region has 15 residues. Germline V gene data show CDR1 as MGHDK and CDR2 as SYGVNS. The CDR3 spells CASSEFGTGLETQYF. Here the CDR3 DNA reads TGTGCCAGCAGTGAATTCGGGACAGGGCTGGAGACCCAGTACTTC.

The genes are TRBV4-2 and TRBJ2-1, with unresolved D. CDR1 is LGHNA, CDR2 YNFKEQ, per germline. The CDR3 is 14 residues long. V was cut by 2 bases and J by 0 bases, with 5 bases left in between. CDR3 DNA sequence: TGTGCCAGCAGCCAAACGAGCTCCTACAATGAGCAGTTCTTC. Translation gives CASSQTSSYNEQFF.

The chain couples TRBV5-6 to TRBJ2-6; D is unclear. The CDR3 runs to 16 residues. Germline V CDR1 and CDR2: SGHDT, YYEEEE. The V gene lost 6 bases and the J gene lost 0 bases, with 13 bases spanning the gap. CDR3 sequence: CASIRWASSGANVLTF. In DNA, the CDR3 is TGTGCCAGCATTAGGTGGGCCAGCTCTGGGGCCAACGTCCTGACTTTC.

The rearrangement uses TRBV14 and TRBJ2-7, with 9 bases matching TRBD2. V trimming: 5 bases; J trimming: 7 bases; junction bases outside the gene matches: 12. Germline lookup yields CDR1 SGHDN and CDR2 FVKESK. The CDR3 loop spans 15 amino acids. CDR3 sequence reads: CASSTSGGRVFEQYF. CDR3 DNA sequence: TGTGCCAGCAGCACGAGCGGGGGGCGGGTGTTTGAGCAGTACTTC. Together with reference TRBV14 and TRBJ2-7, the CDR3 gives the full variable domain: EAGVTQFPSHSVIEKGQTVTLRCDPISGHDNLYWYRRVMGKEIKFLLHFVKESKQDESGMPNNRFLAERTGGTYSTLKVQPAELEDSGVYFCASSTSGGRVFEQYFGPGTRLTVT.

The rearrangement joins TRBV4-2 to TRBJ2-3, with D perhaps TRBD2 (6 bases). CDR3 length equals 16 residues. V was trimmed by 4 bases and J by 3 bases, leaving 17 bases between them. Germline V gene data show CDR1 as LGHNA and CDR2 as YNFKEQ. The CDR3 sequence is CASSLQRGGETDTQYF. The DNA of the CDR3 is TGTGCCAGCAGCCTACAGAGGGGAGGAGAGACAGATACGCAGTATTTT.

V usage is TRBV28 and J usage is TRBJ2-1, with D possibly TRBD1 on 5 matching bases. The germline CDR1 and CDR2 sequences are MDHEN and SYDVKM. Trimming cost V 6 bases and J 7 bases, with 13 bases left between them. The CDR3 contains 13 residues. The CDR3 DNA sequence: TGTGCCAGCAGCCCCCAGGGTCTGAATGAGCAGTTCTTC. It specifies CASSPQGLNEQFF.

The CDR3 loop is CASSRDTSMYEQYF. CDR3 DNA sequence: TGCGCCAGCAGCCGAGACACCAGTATGTACGAGCAGTACTTC. J is TRBJ2-7 and V is TRBV5-1; no reliable D call. The V end was cut by 4 bases, the J end by 4 bases, with 15 bases between. Germline lookup yields CDR1 SGHRS and CDR2 YFSETQ. The CDR3 is 14 amino acids.

This chain links TRBV10-3 with TRBJ2-2; D may correspond to TRBD1 or TRBD2 (5 bases each). This CDR3 contains 14 residues. Germline loops: CDR1 ENHRY, CDR2 SYGVKD. Trimming stripped 5 bases from V and 5 bases from J, with 12 bases between. Written as DNA, the CDR3 is TGTGCCATCAGTTTGGGACGGCTGACCGGGGAGCTGTTTTTT. Translating it yields CAISLGRLTGELFF.

This sequence joins TRBV5-1 and TRBJ2-3; 8 bases map to TRBD1. The ends lost 4 bases at V and 3 bases at J; junction bases unmatched: 7. The CDR3 totals 15 residues. Germline-derived CDR1 and CDR2 are SGHRS and YFSETQ. DNA for the CDR3: TGCGCCAGCAGCGCGGAAGGACAGGGTACAGATACGCAGTATTTT. Protein sequence: CASSAEGQGTDTQYF.

The chain combines TRBV9 with TRBJ2-1; maybe TRBD1 (6 bases). Germline V gene lookup returns CDR1 SGDLS and CDR2 YYNGEE. Trimming pared 4 bases from V and 5 bases from J, leaving 13 bases between. This CDR3 region has 14 residues. The CDR3 here is CASSPGQTNNEQFF. DNA of the CDR3: TGTGCCAGCAGCCCCGGACAGACTAACAATGAGCAGTTCTTC. Variable domain in full (rest from reference TRBV9 and TRBJ2-1): DSGVTQTPKHLITATGQRVTLRCSPRSGDLSVYWYQQSLDQGLQFLIQYYNGEERAKGNILERFSAQQFPDLHSELNLSSLELGDSALYFCASSPGQTNNEQFFGPGTRLTVL.

The chain is built from TRBV4-3 and TRBJ1-2; 7 bases map to TRBD1. Germline assignment: CDR1 LGHNA and CDR2 YSLEER. The CDR3 covers 15 residues. With 0 bases clipped from V and 7 bases from J, the junction kept 8 bases outside the gene matches. Here the CDR3 reads CASSQDRLGGSGYTF. The CDR3, as DNA: TGCGCCAGCAGCCAAGACCGCTTAGGGGGCTCTGGCTACACCTTC.

The chain has TRBV5-5 and TRBJ1-2; possible D gene TRBD1, 6 bases. Trimming pared 0 bases from V and 3 bases from J, leaving 15 bases between. Germline V gene lookup returns CDR1 SGHKS and CDR2 YYEKEE (reference sequence). The CDR3 has 16 residues. CDR3 DNA: TGTGCCAGCAGCTTGGGGCCCCTACAGGGAGACTATGGCTACACCTTC. This codes for CASSLGPLQGDYGYTF.

The CDR3 protein is CASSPQSFVGQPNTEAFF. CDR3 coding DNA: TGTGCCAGCTCACCACAATCCTTCGTAGGACAACCGAACACTGAAGCTTTCTTT. The rearrangement joins TRBV18 to TRBJ1-1; possible D gene TRBD1, 5 bases. Deletions cut 1 base from V and 1 base from J, with 19 bases between. CDR3 size: 18 residues. Germline CDR1 reads KGHSH; CDR2 reads LQKENI.

The chain combines TRBV9 with TRBJ1-6, with no clear D. CDR3 length equals 16 residues. Germline loops: CDR1 SGDLS, CDR2 YYNGEE. Trimming left V 0 bases short and J 6 bases short, with 13 bases between. CDR3 DNA: TGTGCCAGCAGCGTAGAGCCCGGGGATGGTAATTCACCCCTCCACTTT. This codes for CASSVEPGDGNSPLHF.

The V and J genes are TRBV27 and TRBJ1-5, with D uncertain. Germline CDR1 is MNHEY and CDR2 is SMNVEV (reference sequence). V lost 3 bases to trimming and J lost 6 bases, with 12 bases between them. The CDR3 extends over 14 amino acids. CDR3 nucleotide sequence: TGTGCCAGCAGTTTTGAGGGCCCCGGTCAGCCCCAGCATTTT. It encodes CASSFEGPGQPQHF.

The chain combines TRBV5-4 with TRBJ2-5, with 11 bases aligning to TRBD2. The J segment lost 0 bases and the V segment lost 4 bases, leaving 2 bases of the junction unmatched. CDR1 is SGHNT, CDR2 YYREEE, per germline (reference sequence). This CDR3 comprises 15 residues. The CDR3 protein is CASSPSGGNQETQYF. CDR3 in DNA: TGTGCCAGCAGCCCTAGCGGGGGGAACCAAGAGACCCAGTACTTC.

The V gene is TRBV6-2 or TRBV6-3, the J gene TRBJ1-5, with D possibly matching TRBD1 (5 bases). Trimming left V 5 bases short and J 0 bases short, with 20 bases between. Germline values: CDR1 MNHEY, CDR2 SVGEGT. The CDR3 length is 18 residues. CDR3 residues: CASSTDGAGVISNQPQHF. CDR3 DNA sequence: TGTGCCAGCAGTACCGATGGGGCCGGAGTTATTAGCAATCAGCCCCAGCATTTT.

The chain employs TRBV18 and TRBJ2-7; D unclear. The germline V gene has CDR1 KGHSH and CDR2 LQKENI. Trimming took off 2 bases at V and 5 bases at J, with 10 bases between the two ends. This CDR3 region has 13 residues. CDR3 region: CASSPVNADEQYF. The CDR3 DNA reads as TGTGCCAGCTCACCAGTTAATGCGGACGAGCAGTACTTC.

In this sample, this clone turned up once. This chain uses TRBV7-2 with TRBJ2-1; 8 bases fit TRBD1. This CDR3 region has 15 residues. CDR1 is SGHTA and CDR2 is FQGNSA in the germline V gene. Unmatched junction bases numbered 8, after V lost 4 bases and J lost 6 bases. CDR3 in amino acids: CASSSGLQGVNEQFF. DNA for the CDR3: TGTGCCAGCAGCTCGGGCTTACAGGGGGTCAATGAGCAGTTCTTC.

The chain carries TRBV7-2 and TRBJ1-4, with 9 bases fitting TRBD1. CDR1 is SGHTA and CDR2 is FQGNSA in the germline V gene. The CDR3 consists of 13 residues. V shed 3 bases and J 8 bases; nucleotides not matched to a gene: 1. The CDR3 spells CASSLTGGEKLFF. The CDR3 DNA reads TGTGCCAGCAGCTTGACAGGGGGGGAAAAACTGTTTTTT. The entire variable domain, with the rest obtained from reference TRBV7-2 and TRBJ1-4, is as follows: GAGVSQSPSNKVTEKGKDVELRCDPISGHTALYWYRQSLGQGLEFLIYFQGNSAPDKSGLPSDRFSAERTGGSVSTLTIQRTQQEDSAVYLCASSLTGGEKLFFGSGTQLSVL.

This chain links TRBV11-2 with TRBJ2-7; no clear D. This CDR3 contains 14 residues. Trimming left V 5 bases short and J 0 bases short, with 11 bases between. Per the germline V gene, CDR1 is SGHAT and CDR2 is FQNNGV. The CDR3 nucleotides read TGTGCCAGCAGCGCCGGACGTAGCTCCTACGAGCAGTACTTC. Its translation is CASSAGRSSYEQYF.

Written as DNA, the CDR3 is TGTGCCAGCAGACCAAAAGTGGGACTAGTTGGTACAGATACGCAGTATTTT. This gives the protein CASRPKVGLVGTDTQYF. The V gene is TRBV7-3, the J gene TRBJ2-3; 8 nucleotides agree with TRBD2. Germline trimming cut 6 bases from V and 3 bases from J; bases unmatched to any gene: 14. The length of the CDR3 is 17 residues. Per the germline V gene, CDR1 is SGHTA and CDR2 is FQGTGA. Complete variable domain (other parts from reference TRBV7-3 and TRBJ2-3): GAGVSQTPSNKVTEKGKYVELRCDPISGHTALYWYRQSLGQGPEFLIYFQGTGAADDSGLPNDRFFAVRPEGSVSTLKIQRTERGDSAVYLCASRPKVGLVGTDTQYFGPGTRLTVL.